This T cell receptor (beta chain) was retrieved from a study of blood T cells in healthy people across ages. Study-wide background: Per two T cells, template switching captured roughly one barcoded beta molecule.

The CDR3 is made up of 11 amino acids. The V end lost 3 bases, the J end lost 9 bases, and 7 bases lay between the germline ends. The germline V gene has CDR1 MNHEY and CDR2 SMNVEV (reference sequence). Together with a sample-barcoded 5' primer, a J-beta primer mix was included in a second PCR lasting roughly 6 to 12 cycles. MiXCR was run by TCRdb on the 5' RACE reads, yielding one entry per CDR3 protein. Of 700,000 to 800,000 distinct CDR3 sequences in the sample, roughly 47% are singletons; the top ten hold about 20%. The chain recombines TRBV27 with TRBJ2-3; D is possibly TRBD1 (6 bases). Sequencing was performed on blood. This receptor was obtained from a woman in her sixties or seventies in good health. CDR3 loop: CASSFTGTQYF. The CDR3 DNA follows: TGTGCCAGCAGTTTTACAGGGACGCAGTATTTT.